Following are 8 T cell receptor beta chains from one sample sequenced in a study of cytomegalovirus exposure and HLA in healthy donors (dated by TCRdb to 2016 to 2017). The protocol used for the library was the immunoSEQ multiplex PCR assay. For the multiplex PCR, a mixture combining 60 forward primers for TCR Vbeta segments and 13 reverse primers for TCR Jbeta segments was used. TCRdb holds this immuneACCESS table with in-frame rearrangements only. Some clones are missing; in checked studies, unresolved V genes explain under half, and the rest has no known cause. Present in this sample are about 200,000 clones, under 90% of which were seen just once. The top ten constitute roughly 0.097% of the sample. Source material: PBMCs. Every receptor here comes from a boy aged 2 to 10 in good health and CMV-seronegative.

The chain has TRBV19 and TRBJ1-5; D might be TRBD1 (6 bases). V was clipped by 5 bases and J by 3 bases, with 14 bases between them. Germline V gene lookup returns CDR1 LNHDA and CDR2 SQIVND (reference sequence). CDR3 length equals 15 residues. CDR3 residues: CASSLQGQINQPQHF. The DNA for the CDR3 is TGTGCCAGTAGTTTACAGGGTCAAATCAATCAGCCCCAGCATTTT.

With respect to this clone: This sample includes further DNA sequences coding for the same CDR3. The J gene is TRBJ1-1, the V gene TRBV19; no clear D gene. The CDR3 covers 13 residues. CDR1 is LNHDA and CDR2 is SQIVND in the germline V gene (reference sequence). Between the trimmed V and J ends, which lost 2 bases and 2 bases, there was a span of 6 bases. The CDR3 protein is CASSIRENTEAFF. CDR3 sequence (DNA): TGTGCCAGTAGTATACGGGAAAACACTGAAGCTTTCTTT.

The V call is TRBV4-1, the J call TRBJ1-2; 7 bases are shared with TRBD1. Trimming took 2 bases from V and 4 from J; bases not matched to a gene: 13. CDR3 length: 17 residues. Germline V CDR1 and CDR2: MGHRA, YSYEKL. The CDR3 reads CASSQPGRTGLGYGYTF. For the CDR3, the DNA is TGCGCCAGCAGCCAACCTGGGAGGACAGGTCTGGGCTATGGCTACACCTTC.

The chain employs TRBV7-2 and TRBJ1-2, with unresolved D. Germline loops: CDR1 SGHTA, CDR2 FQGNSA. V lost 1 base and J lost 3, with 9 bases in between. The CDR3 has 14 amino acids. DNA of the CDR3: TGTGCCAGCAGCTTAGTTTGGGGAGACTATGGCTACACCTTC. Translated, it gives CASSLVWGDYGYTF.

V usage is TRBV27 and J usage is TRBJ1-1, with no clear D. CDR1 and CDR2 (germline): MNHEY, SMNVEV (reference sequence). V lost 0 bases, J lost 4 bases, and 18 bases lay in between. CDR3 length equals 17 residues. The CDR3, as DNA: TGTGCCAGCAGTTTATCTGAGGTCACCCTAAAAGTCACTGAAGCTTTCTTT. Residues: CASSLSEVTLKVTEAFF.

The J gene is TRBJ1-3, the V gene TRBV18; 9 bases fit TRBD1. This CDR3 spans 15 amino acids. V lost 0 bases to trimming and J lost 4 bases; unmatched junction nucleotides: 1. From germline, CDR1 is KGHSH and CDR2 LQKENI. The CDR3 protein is CASSPPGQGGNTIYF. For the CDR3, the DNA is TGTGCCAGCTCACCACCGGGACAGGGAGGAAACACCATATATTTT.

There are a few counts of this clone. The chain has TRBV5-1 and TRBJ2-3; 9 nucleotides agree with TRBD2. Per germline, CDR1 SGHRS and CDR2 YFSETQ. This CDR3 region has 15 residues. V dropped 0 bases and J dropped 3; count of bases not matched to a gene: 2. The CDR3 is CASSLASGVTDTQYF. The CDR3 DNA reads TGCGCCAGCAGCTTGGCTAGCGGGGTGACAGATACGCAGTATTTT.

CDR3 in amino acids: CASRTGLNTEAFF. DNA of the CDR3: TGTGCCAGTCGGACAGGCTTGAACACTGAAGCTTTCTTT. The J gene is TRBJ1-1, the V gene TRBV2; TRBD1 agrees at 7 bases. The CDR3 sequence is 13 residues long. The germline gives CDR1 SNHLY, CDR2 FYNNEI. V lost 9 bases to trimming and J lost 0 bases; unmatched junction nucleotides: 4.